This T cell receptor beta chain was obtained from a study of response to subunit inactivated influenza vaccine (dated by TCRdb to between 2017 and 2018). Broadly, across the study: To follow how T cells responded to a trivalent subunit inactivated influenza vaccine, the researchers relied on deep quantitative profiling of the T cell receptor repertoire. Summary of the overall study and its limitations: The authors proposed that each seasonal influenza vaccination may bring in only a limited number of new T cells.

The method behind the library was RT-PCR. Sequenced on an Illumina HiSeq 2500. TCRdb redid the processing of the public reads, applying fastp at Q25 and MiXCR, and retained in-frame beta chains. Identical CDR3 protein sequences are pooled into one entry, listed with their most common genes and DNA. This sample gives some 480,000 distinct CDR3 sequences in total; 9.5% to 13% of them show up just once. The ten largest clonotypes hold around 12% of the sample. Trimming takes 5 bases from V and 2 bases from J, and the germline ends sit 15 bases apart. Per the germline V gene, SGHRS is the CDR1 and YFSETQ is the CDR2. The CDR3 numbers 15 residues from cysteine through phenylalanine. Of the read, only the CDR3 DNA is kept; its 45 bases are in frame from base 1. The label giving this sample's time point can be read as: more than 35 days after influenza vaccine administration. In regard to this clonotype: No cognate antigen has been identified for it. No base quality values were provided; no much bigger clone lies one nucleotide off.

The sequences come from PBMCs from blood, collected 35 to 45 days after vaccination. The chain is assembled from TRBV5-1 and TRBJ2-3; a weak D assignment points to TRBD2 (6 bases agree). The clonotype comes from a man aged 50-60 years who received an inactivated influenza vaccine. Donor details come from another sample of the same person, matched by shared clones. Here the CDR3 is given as CASSVGAGPTDTQYF. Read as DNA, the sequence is TGCGCCAGCAGTGTGGGAGCGGGCCCCACAGATACGCAGTATTTT.